A single sample is the source of the 28 T cell receptor beta chains below, sequenced in a study of shared clonotypes between healthy human individuals. Only in-frame clones appear in the TCRdb table, and some are missing; sequencing was by immunoSEQ multiplex PCR. Of 950,000 to 1,100,000 clones in the sample, around 76% are singletons; the top ten hold about 1.4%. The sample comprised memory CD4+ T cells sorted from blood. Subset indicated: CD45RA-negative fraction. The source of these receptors is a man younger than 35 in good health.

J is TRBJ2-2 and V is TRBV5-5, with D perhaps TRBD2 (5 bases). Germline V lookup: CDR1 SGHKS, CDR2 YYEKEE (reference sequence). V was trimmed by 0 bases and J by 7 bases, leaving 16 bases between them. The CDR3 is 16 amino acids. The CDR3 DNA reads TGTGCCAGCAGCTTGGGAGGGCTCGAAGGACGCGGGGAGCTGTTTTTT. Translated: CASSLGGLEGRGELFF.

This rearrangement joins TRBV6-1 to TRBJ2-6; D remains ambiguous. The length of the CDR3 is 16 residues. V was clipped by 3 bases and J by 1 base, with 10 bases between them. CDR1 MNHNS and CDR2 SASEGT come from the germline V gene. DNA of the CDR3: TGTGCCAGCAGTGAGGGCAGTCTGTCTGGGGCCAACGTCCTGACTTTC. Amino acid sequence: CASSEGSLSGANVLTF.

V is TRBV7-2 and J is TRBJ2-7; 7 nucleotides align to TRBD2. The CDR3 sequence is 12 residues long. The germline CDR1 and CDR2 sequences are SGHTA and FQGNSA. V gave up 8 bases and J gave up 2 bases; unmatched junction bases: 3. The CDR3 sequence is CASGEGPYEQYF. The DNA for the CDR3 is TGTGCCAGCGGGGAGGGACCCTACGAGCAGTACTTC.

The rearrangement links TRBV4-3 to TRBJ2-1; perhaps TRBD2 as D (6 bases). This CDR3 is 15 amino acids long. Per the germline V gene, CDR1 is LGHNA and CDR2 is YSLEER. V lost 4 bases and J lost 2, with 12 bases in between. The CDR3 DNA follows: TGCGCCAGCAGCCCCGATAGCGGCACCTACAATGAGCAGTTCTTC. As protein: CASSPDSGTYNEQFF.

A few counts support this clone. The same CDR3 arises from other DNA sequences in this sample as well. The genes are TRBV7-2 and TRBJ1-5, with D possibly matching TRBD1 (5 bases). CDR3 length: 15 amino acids. CDR1 and CDR2 from the germline V gene are SGHTA and FQGNSA. The V end lost 5 bases, the J end lost 2 bases, and 13 bases lay between the germline ends. The CDR3 region has the DNA TGTGCCAGCAGCCCCGGGACGGTTGGCAATCAGCCCCAGCATTTT. Protein sequence: CASSPGTVGNQPQHF.

Written as DNA, the CDR3 is TGTGCACGCCGCCCCTACGGAGAGAATAATTCACCCCTCCACTTT. Translated: CARRPYGENNSPLHF. The chain recombines TRBV30 with TRBJ1-6; D gene uncertain. The CDR3 consists of 15 residues. The germline V gene has CDR1 GTSNPN and CDR2 SVGIG (reference sequence).

A remark on this clone: The same CDR3 can be traced to other DNA sequences in this sample. This sequence joins TRBV7-2 and TRBJ2-3, with no clear D. Per the germline V gene, CDR1 is SGHTA and CDR2 is FQGNSA. This CDR3 has 12 amino acids. V was cut by 5 bases and J by 6 bases, with 9 bases left in between. In nucleotides, the CDR3 is TGTGCCAGCAGCAGAACCGGGGATACGCAGTATTTT. This encodes CASSRTGDTQYF.

This clone has only a few counts. The CDR3 here is CASSAAAGNTGELFF. CDR3 sequence (DNA): TGCGCCAGCAGCGCGGCGGCCGGGAACACCGGGGAGCTGTTTTTT. V usage is TRBV5-1 and J usage is TRBJ2-2, with D unclear. Germline-derived CDR1 and CDR2 are SGHRS and YFSETQ. The CDR3 is 15 amino acids. The V end lost 4 bases, the J end lost 1 base, and 11 bases lay between the germline ends.

The DNA for the CDR3 is TGCGCCAGCCAGAGGAACCGGAACACTGAAGCTTTCTTT. It translates to CASQRNRNTEAFF. The chain joins TRBV10-2 to TRBJ1-1; D unclear. Trimming pared 8 bases from V and 1 base from J, leaving 11 bases between. The CDR3 sequence is 13 residues long. From germline, CDR1 is WSHSY and CDR2 SAAADI.

This clone has only a few counts. The gene calls are TRBV5-6 and TRBJ1-1; 7 nucleotides match TRBD1. J lost 7 bases, V lost 4 bases, and 7 bases had no gene match. The CDR3 extends over 13 amino acids. Germline V CDR1 and CDR2: SGHDT, YYEEEE. CDR3 loop: CASSPTGLSEAFF. In DNA, the CDR3 is TGTGCCAGCAGCCCGACAGGGTTGAGTGAAGCTTTCTTT. The full variable domain, its missing parts supplied by reference TRBV5-6 and TRBJ1-1, is DAGVTQSPTHLIKTRGQQVTLRCSPKSGHDTVSWYQQALGQGPQFIFQYYEEEERQRGNFPDRFSGHQFPNYSSELNVNALLLGDSALYLCASSPTGLSEAFFGQGTRLTVV.

This chain joins TRBV15 and TRBJ2-2; D gene ambiguous. V was clipped by 0 bases and J by 9 bases, with 8 bases between them. The V gene's germline CDR1 is LNHNV and CDR2 YYDKDF (reference sequence). The CDR3 spans 13 residues. The CDR3 coding sequence is TGTGCCACCAGCAGAGAAGTAGACAGGGAGCTGTTTTTT. Protein sequence: CATSREVDRELFF.

The chain carries TRBV7-9 and TRBJ1-3; tentatively, D is TRBD1 (5 bases). V was cut by 4 bases and J by 2 bases, with 18 bases left in between. Germline V CDR1 and CDR2: SEHNR, FQNEAQ (reference sequence). The CDR3 is 17 residues long. This CDR3 is CASSSGGGRFTGNTIYF. For the CDR3, the DNA is TGTGCCAGCAGCTCCGGCGGGGGACGGTTTACTGGAAACACCATATATTTT.

This clone was detected a few times. The chain uses TRBV18 and TRBJ2-6; perhaps TRBD1 as D (5 bases). The CDR3 has 15 residues. Trimming left V 8 bases short and J 1 base short, with 12 bases between. Germline values: CDR1 KGHSH, CDR2 LQKENI. This chain's CDR3 is CASALGESGANVLTF. In DNA, the CDR3 is TGTGCCAGCGCGTTAGGGGAATCTGGGGCCAACGTCCTGACTTTC.

The chain uses TRBV18 and TRBJ2-1; 13 bases are a match to TRBD2. J lost 3 bases, V lost 4 bases, and 3 bases had no gene match. CDR3 size: 16 residues. Germline lookup yields CDR1 KGHSH and CDR2 LQKENI. In nucleotides, the CDR3 is TGTGCCAGCTCACGACTAGCGGGGGGTCTCTACAATGAGCAGTTCTTC. Translated, it gives CASSRLAGGLYNEQFF. The complete variable domain, with remaining parts taken from reference TRBV18 and TRBJ2-1, reads NAGVMQNPRHLVRRRGQEARLRCSPMKGHSHVYWYRQLPEEGLKFMVYLQKENIIDESGMPKERFSAEFPKEGPSILRIQQVVRGDSAAYFCASSRLAGGLYNEQFFGPGTRLTVL.

At least ten counts were recorded for this clone. The V and J genes are TRBV28 and TRBJ1-1; no clear D gene. The V end lost 5 bases, the J end lost 11 bases, and 21 bases lay between the germline ends. The CDR3 sequence is 14 residues long. The germline V gene has CDR1 MDHEN and CDR2 SYDVKM. The CDR3 loop reads CASSPRRYSELAFF. The CDR3 coding sequence is TGTGCCAGCAGTCCCCGCCGATACTCCGAATTGGCTTTCTTT.

The rearrangement uses TRBV10-1 and TRBJ2-1; D might be TRBD2 (5 bases). The germline CDR1 and CDR2 sequences are WNHNN and SYGVQD (reference sequence). Trimming took 2 bases from V and 0 from J, leaving 8 bases between them. This CDR3 comprises 15 residues. The CDR3 nucleotides are TGCGCCAGCAGTGAGATCGGGAACTCCTACAATGAGCAGTTCTTC. This gives the protein CASSEIGNSYNEQFF.

The sample holds a few counts of this clone. The chain couples TRBV5-4 to TRBJ2-5; 8 bases match TRBD1. The CDR3 contains 12 residues. Trimming at V came to 4 bases and at J to 9 bases, leaving 5 bases not matched to a gene. The germline V gene encodes CDR1 SGHNT and CDR2 YYREEE (reference sequence). CDR3 nucleotide sequence: TGTGCCAGCAGCGACCAGACAGGGGCCCAGTACTTC. Residues: CASSDQTGAQYF.

The V and J genes are TRBV7-9 and TRBJ1-4, with a weak D call TRBD1 (5 bases). This CDR3 is 15 amino acids long. V was trimmed by 5 bases and J by 8 bases, leaving 18 bases between them. Per the germline V gene, CDR1 is SEHNR and CDR2 is FQNEAQ (reference sequence). The CDR3 nucleotides are TGTGCCAGCAGCACGGCGGGGGGTCAATGGGAAAAACTGTTTTTT. Residues: CASSTAGGQWEKLFF.

The rearrangement uses TRBV30 and TRBJ1-2; D unresolved. Deletions cut 3 bases from V and 4 bases from J, with 9 bases between. Germline V lookup: CDR1 GTSNPN, CDR2 SVGIG (reference sequence). This CDR3 has 12 residues. CDR3 region: CAWRGKSYGYTF. The CDR3 nucleotides are TGTGCCTGGAGGGGGAAAAGCTATGGCTACACCTTC.

The J gene is TRBJ2-2, the V gene TRBV5-1, with TRBD2 as a possible D gene (6 bases). The V gene lost 7 bases and the J gene lost 6 bases, with 19 bases spanning the gap. The germline gives CDR1 SGHRS, CDR2 YFSETQ. The CDR3 sequence is 15 residues long. In DNA, the CDR3 is TGCGCCAGCGATTCGGGAGAACTTAGGCCCGGGGAGCTGTTTTTT. Amino acid sequence: CASDSGELRPGELFF.

The J gene is TRBJ1-5, the V gene TRBV27, with D tentatively TRBD1 (5 bases). The CDR3 contains 18 residues. Between the trimmed V and J ends, which lost 0 bases and 2 bases, there was a span of 17 bases. Germline lookup yields CDR1 MNHEY and CDR2 SMNVEV (reference sequence). The chain's CDR3 is CASSLSGDRLRGNQPQHF. Here the CDR3 DNA reads TGTGCCAGCAGTTTATCGGGGGACCGCCTAAGGGGCAATCAGCCCCAGCATTTT.

This clone was counted a single time. The V gene is TRBV30, the J gene TRBJ2-1; 14 bases line up with TRBD2. This CDR3 contains 17 residues. Germline lookup yields CDR1 GTSNPN and CDR2 SVGIG (reference sequence). Unmatched junction bases numbered 10, after V lost 2 bases and J lost 7 bases. The chain's CDR3 is CAWSQMRTSGRSNEQFF. In nucleotides, the CDR3 is TGTGCCTGGAGTCAAATGCGGACTAGCGGGAGGTCAAATGAGCAGTTCTTC. Full variable domain (rest looked up from reference TRBV30 and TRBJ2-1): SQTIHQWPATLVQPVGSPLSLECTVEGTSNPNLYWYRQAAGRGLQLLFYSVGIGQISSEVPQNLSASRPQDRQFILSSKKLLLSDSGFYLCAWSQMRTSGRSNEQFFGPGTRLTVL.

As to this clone: At one end the junction does not follow the germline gene, possibly because of a read error. V and J are TRBV5-1 and TRBJ2-3, with 12 bases fitting TRBD2. Germline loops: CDR1 SGHRS, CDR2 YFSETQ. The CDR3 is 19 residues long. This chain's CDR3 is CASSLLAGLAGGGTDTQYF. Here the CDR3 DNA reads TGCGCCAGCAGCTTATTAGCAGGGCTAGCGGGAGGGGGCACGGATACGCAGTATTTT.

The CDR3 coding sequence is TGTGCCAGCAGGGGTACGAGAAGAGATACGCAGTATTTT. Translated: CASRGTRRDTQYF. This chain connects TRBV28 to TRBJ2-3; no clear D gene. Trimming cost V 6 bases and J 5 bases, with 12 bases left between them. The length of the CDR3 is 13 residues. Germline CDR1 and CDR2: MDHEN and SYDVKM.

This sequence joins TRBV6-6 and TRBJ2-7, with 9 bases that match TRBD2. There are 13 residues in the CDR3. Germline values: CDR1 MNHNY, CDR2 SVGAGI (reference sequence). Trimming removed 5 bases from V and 6 bases from J; junction bases left unmatched: 5. CDR3 loop: CASSGGTSREQYF. CDR3 bases: TGTGCCAGCAGTGGAGGGACTAGCCGCGAGCAGTACTTC.

This clone was found once. V is TRBV7-8 and J is TRBJ2-7; D may match TRBD1 or TRBD2 (5 bases each). The CDR3 loop spans 15 amino acids. V was pared by 4 bases and J by 2 bases, with 15 bases between. Germline lookup yields CDR1 SGHVS and CDR2 FQNEAQ. Here the CDR3 reads CASSSPLRGAYEQYF. CDR3 DNA: TGTGCCAGCAGCTCCCCCTTAAGGGGAGCCTACGAGCAGTACTTC.

This chain uses TRBV5-6 with TRBJ1-1, with 9 bases identical to TRBD1. The length of the CDR3 is 16 residues. V shed 0 bases and J 1 base; nucleotides not matched to a gene: 4. Per the germline V gene, CDR1 is SGHDT and CDR2 is YYEEEE. In nucleotides, the CDR3 is TGTGCCAGCAGCTTGGTGGACAGGGGAGGGAACACTGAAGCTTTCTTT. Amino acid sequence: CASSLVDRGGNTEAFF. Full variable domain (rest looked up from reference TRBV5-6 and TRBJ1-1): DAGVTQSPTHLIKTRGQQVTLRCSPKSGHDTVSWYQQALGQGPQFIFQYYEEEERQRGNFPDRFSGHQFPNYSSELNVNALLLGDSALYLCASSLVDRGGNTEAFFGQGTRLTVV.

This clone was seen only once. This chain joins TRBV6-1 and TRBJ2-2; possibly TRBD1 for D (5 bases). Germline CDR1 and CDR2: MNHNS and SASEGT. The CDR3 totals 13 residues. The ends were cut back, 8 bases at V and 5 bases at J, with 12 bases in the middle. In DNA, the CDR3 is TGTGCCAGCGACACTCAGGGTACCGGGGAGCTGTTTTTT. Protein product: CASDTQGTGELFF.